The rows below give T cell receptor beta chains drawn from one sample of a study of T cell responses to AZD1222 COVID-19 vaccine. The table came from immunoSEQ multiplex PCR; TCRdb's copy has only in-frame clones and leaves some out. The data contain approximately 160,000 clones, approximately 90% of them singletons. Specimen: peripheral blood, collected on day 0 of AZD1222 vaccination. The receptor source for this set is an adult in good health. Each CDR3 is given with its conserved first and last residue. The D gene is left open where the match is weak. Only some rows state a clone size, as once, few, many or a class for expanded clones.

j_call	d_call	clone_size	v_call	cdr3_nt	cdr3_aa
TRBJ2-7	-	-	TRBV5-1	TGCGCCAGCAGCTTGGGGGACCTTTACGACTACGAGCAGTACTTC	CASSLGDLYDYEQYF
TRBJ2-1	-	-	TRBV18	TGTGCCAGCCCACCGGCGACGGGAGATGGCTATGAGCAGTTCTTC	CASPPATGDGYEQFF
TRBJ1-5	-	-	TRBV19	TGTGCCACCACGAGGCGGAGCAATCAGCCCCAGCATTTT	CATTRRSNQPQHF
TRBJ2-5	TRBD1	-	TRBV6-5	TGTGCCAGCAGTTACTCGGGGACAGGGAGAGGAGAGACCCAGTACTTC	CASSYSGTGRGETQYF
TRBJ2-3	-	-	TRBV7-2	TGTGCCAGCAGCTTAGTTGTGCGGCCCACCACAGATACGCAGTATTTT	CASSLVVRPTTDTQYF
TRBJ1-2	TRBD1	-	TRBV15	TGTGCCACCAGCAGAGATTCCCACAGGGGGCGGCGTGGCTACACCTTC	CATSRDSHRGRRGYTF
TRBJ2-7	-	-	TRBV15	TGTGCCACCAGCTTTGGTTGGTTGGGCGAGCAGTACTTC	CATSFGWLGEQYF
TRBJ2-7	-	-	TRBV2	TGTGCCAGCAACCCCCTCCCGCTTAGCGGTGGGGGGTTCGAGCAGTACTTC	CASNPLPLSGGGFEQYF
TRBJ2-4	-	-	TRBV27	TGTGCCAGCAGTTTTGTGCGCTCAGGCGCCAAAAACATTCAGTACTTC	CASSFVRSGAKNIQYF
TRBJ2-7	-	-	TRBV2	TGTGCCAGCAGCTACTCCTACGAGCAGTACTTC	CASSYSYEQYF
TRBJ2-7	-	-	TRBV19	TGTGCCAGTAGTATTGAGGACAGTGCTTACTACGAGCAGTACTTC	CASSIEDSAYYEQYF
TRBJ1-3	TRBD1	-	TRBV2	TGTGCCAACGACAGGGGGTCTGGAAACACCATATATTTT	CANDRGSGNTIYF
TRBJ1-1	-	-	TRBV28	TGTGCCAGCAGTTTACCCTTCGGGGGGCTTACTGAAGCTTTCTTT	CASSLPFGGLTEAFF
TRBJ2-2	-	few	TRBV10-3	TGTGCCATCAGTGACACACCCGGGGAGACCGGGGAGCTGTTTTTT	CAISDTPGETGELFF
TRBJ1-1	-	once	TRBV5-1	TGCGCCAGCAGCTTTTGGTCGAACACTGAAGCTTTCTTT	CASSFWSNTEAFF
TRBJ2-3	-	-	TRBV5-6	TGTGCCAGCAGCTTCGGCGGGACCTCCACAGATACGCAGTATTTT	CASSFGGTSTDTQYF
TRBJ1-1	-	-	TRBV5-1	TGCGCCAGCAGCTTAGGGGGGCAGATCCTGAACACTGAAGCTTTCTTT	CASSLGGQILNTEAFF
TRBJ1-3	-	-	TRBV19	TGTGCCAGTACTCTCGAAAACTCTGGAAACACCATATATTTT	CASTLENSGNTIYF
TRBJ1-1	-	-	TRBV5-5	TGTGCCAGCAGCTTGAGGGGAGAGGGCCTCCTTGCGGACACTGAAGCTTTCTTT	CASSLRGEGLLADTEAFF
TRBJ2-7	TRBD1	-	TRBV18	TGTGCCAGCTCTCCCCCGGACAGGTGGACAGGCGAGCAGTACTTC	CASSPPDRWTGEQYF
TRBJ1-5	-	-	TRBV28	TGTGCCAGCAGTTTACCCCCTCGCGTGCGTAGCAATCAGCCCCAGCATTTT	CASSLPPRVRSNQPQHF
TRBJ2-5	TRBD1	-	TRBV28	TGTGCCAGCAGAACCGACAGGGTCGGGACCCAGTACTTC	CASRTDRVGTQYF
TRBJ2-1	TRBD2	-	TRBV7-3	TGTGCCAGCAGCTTAACCCCTAGCGGTGAGCAGTTCTTC	CASSLTPSGEQFF
TRBJ2-7	-	-	TRBV21-1	TGTGCCAGCAGGGGGCGGGGACAGCTCACTCTGACCTCCTACGAGCAGTACTTC	CASRGRGQLTLTSYEQYF
TRBJ2-7	TRBD1	-	TRBV28	TGTGCCAGCACCAACTACCAGACAGGGCCCTACGAGCAGTACTTC	CASTNYQTGPYEQYF
TRBJ2-7	TRBD1	-	TRBV19	TGTGCCAGTAGTATCCCGGGACAGGGCTCCTACGAGCAGTACTTC	CASSIPGQGSYEQYF
TRBJ2-5	-	few	TRBV5-1	TGCGCCAGCAGCCCCGATCCGGGGGCGAGGGGAGAGACCCAGTACTTC	CASSPDPGARGETQYF
TRBJ2-2	-	-	TRBV6-2/TRBV6-3	TGTGCCAGCAGTGCCCTAGGGACTTTCCTCACCGGGGAGCTGTTTTTT	CASSALGTFLTGELFF
TRBJ2-3	-	-	TRBV7-2	TGTGCCAGCAGCTCGCAAGCCCGACGGACCGGGGATACGCAGTATTTT	CASSSQARRTGDTQYF
TRBJ2-1	-	-	TRBV4-1	TGCGCCAGCAGCCAGGAATCCAGCTCCTACAATGAGCAGTTCTTC	CASSQESSSYNEQFF
TRBJ1-2	-	-	TRBV21-1	TGTGCCAGCAACGGCCCAACAGGCCTCTTC	CASNGPTGLF
TRBJ1-3	-	-	TRBV5-1	TGCGCCAGCAGCTTGGTGGGATCCTTATCCGGAAACACCATATATTTT	CASSLVGSLSGNTIYF
TRBJ2-1	TRBD2	-	TRBV11-2	TGTGCCAGCAGCTTAGGAAGCGGGACTAGGAACAGCAAGGGGTTCTTC	CASSLGSGTRNSKGFF
TRBJ1-1	-	-	TRBV21-1	TGTGCCAGCAGCAAAGCGCTTTTGGCAGGGGGCACTGAAGCTTTCTTT	CASSKALLAGGTEAFF
TRBJ2-3	-	-	TRBV7-2	TGTGCCAGCCAATTCACGAGGGCAGATACGCAGTATTTT	CASQFTRADTQYF
TRBJ2-7	-	-	TRBV28	TGTGCCAGCACCCGGGACTCCAAGTCCTACGAGCAGTACTTC	CASTRDSKSYEQYF
TRBJ1-2	TRBD1	-	TRBV27	TGTGCCAGCAGTTTACTCGACAGGGGACATGGCTACACCTTC	CASSLLDRGHGYTF
TRBJ2-3	-	-	TRBV10-1	TGCGCCAGCAGTGATGGGGGAACGCAGTATTTT	CASSDGGTQYF
TRBJ2-7	-	-	TRBV11-2	TGTGCCAGCAGCTCCCTGCTCGGAGGGAGTTCGTCCTACGAGCAGTACTTC	CASSSLLGGSSSYEQYF
TRBJ2-1	TRBD2	-	TRBV9	TGTGCCAGCAGCGAGACCCCCGGGGCGGGAGGTTTTAATGAGCAGTTCTTC	CASSETPGAGGFNEQFF
TRBJ2-5	TRBD1	-	TRBV7-7	TGTGCTAGCAGCTTGTCGGGACAGAAAGAGACCCAGTACTTC	CASSLSGQKETQYF
TRBJ2-5	-	-	TRBV28	TGTGCCAGCAGTTTAGATAAGCAAGAGACCCAGTACTTC	CASSLDKQETQYF
TRBJ2-7	-	-	TRBV6-2/TRBV6-3	TGTGCCAGCAGTTACCGGGGAACCCTCTACGAGCAGTACTTC	CASSYRGTLYEQYF
TRBJ2-5	TRBD2	-	TRBV9	TGTGCCAGCAGCCTCGGGACTAGCGGGAGGGCTCTCGAGACCCAGTACTTC	CASSLGTSGRALETQYF
TRBJ2-2	TRBD2	-	TRBV6-4	TGTGCCAGCAGTCCGGGACTAAAAAGCACCGGGGAGCTGTTTTTT	CASSPGLKSTGELFF
TRBJ1-6	-	-	TRBV5-4	TGTGCCAGCAGCTACCAGGGGTGGAATTCACCCCTCCACTTT	CASSYQGWNSPLHF
TRBJ1-1	-	once	TRBV19	TGTGCCAGTAGTCACCTGGAAAACAGGAGGGAAGCTTTCTTT	CASSHLENRREAFF
TRBJ2-3	-	-	TRBV2	TGTGCCAGCAGTATGTCACTAGGTGGCACAGATACGCAGTATTTT	CASSMSLGGTDTQYF